This TCR beta chain comes out of a study of CD8 T cells in ankylosing spondylitis. About this clonotype itself: Its specificity is unknown.

General study results and limits: Clones tied to disease were said to be significantly enriched in matched ankylosing spondylitis synovial fluid. What seemed typical of ankylosing spondylitis blood was a TCR beta motif built from about 8 highly homologous variants. Reactive arthritis synovial fluid and blood previously showed some of these motif variants.

TCRdb itself ran the 5' RACE reads through MiXCR, one entry per CDR3 protein. The sample contains around 770,000 distinct CDR3 sequences, roughly 10% of which appear only once. This TCR derives from a male donor with ankylosing spondylitis. The sample consisted of blood, either unsorted or a sorted T cell fraction (not recorded which).

The CDR3, as DNA: TGCAGCGTTGAAGACATTCTCTACGAGCAGTACTTC. Translating gives CSVEDILYEQYF. The gene calls are TRBV29-1 and TRBJ2-7; D remains unclear. Germline V gene lookup returns CDR1 SQVTM and CDR2 ANQGSEA. Deletions cut 0 bases from V and 3 bases from J, with 6 bases between. This CDR3 has 12 amino acids.